This T cell receptor (beta chain) appears in the sequencing data of a study of cytomegalovirus exposure and HLA in healthy donors. On the study more broadly: Findings of an earlier analysis included some 120 million unique TCR beta sequences from 190 million or so T cells. HLA-typed donors contributed 80 million or so unique TCRs, which were held in an early data release.

General study results and limits: Later findings reportedly placed an Asian-associated ancestry cluster below the roughly 700-donor mean for N-insertions. A list of approximately 150 TCR beta chains associated with cytomegalovirus was given.

On this clone: Its antigen is not identified.

Looked up from germline, CDR1 is SGHRS and CDR2 is YFSETQ. V lost 7 bases to trimming and J lost 1 base, with 14 bases between them. CDR3 size: 14 residues. Primers for the PCR totalled 60 Vbeta and 13 Jbeta. Only in-frame clones appear in the TCRdb table, and some are missing; sequencing was by immunoSEQ multiplex PCR. The sample carries 140,000 or so clones, 80% recorded once. The chain is built from TRBV5-1 and TRBJ1-1; maybe TRBD1 (5 bases). The sequence derives from a man aged 40-49 years in good health and CMV-seronegative. Input material: PBMCs. Here the CDR3 reads CASYYAQENTEAFF. In nucleotides, the CDR3 is TGCGCCAGCTACTACGCACAGGAGAACACTGAAGCTTTCTTT.